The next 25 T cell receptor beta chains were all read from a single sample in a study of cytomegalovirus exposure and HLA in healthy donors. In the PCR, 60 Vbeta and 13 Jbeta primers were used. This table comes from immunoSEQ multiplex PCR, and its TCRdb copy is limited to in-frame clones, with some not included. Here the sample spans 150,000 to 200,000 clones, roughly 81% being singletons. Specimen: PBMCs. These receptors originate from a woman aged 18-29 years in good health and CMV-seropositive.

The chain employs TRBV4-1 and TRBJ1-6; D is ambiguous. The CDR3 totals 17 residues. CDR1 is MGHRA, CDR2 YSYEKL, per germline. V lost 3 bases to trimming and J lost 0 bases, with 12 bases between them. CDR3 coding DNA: TGCGCCAGCAGCCAGACACGGCCTGGCTCCTATAATTCACCCCTCCACTTT. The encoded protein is CASSQTRPGSYNSPLHF.

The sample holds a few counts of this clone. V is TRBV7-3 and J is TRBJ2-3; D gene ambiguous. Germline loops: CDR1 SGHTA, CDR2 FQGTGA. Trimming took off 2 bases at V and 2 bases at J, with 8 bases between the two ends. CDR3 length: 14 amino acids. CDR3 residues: CASSLGVATDTQYF. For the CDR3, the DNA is TGTGCCAGCAGCTTAGGAGTAGCCACAGATACGCAGTATTTT. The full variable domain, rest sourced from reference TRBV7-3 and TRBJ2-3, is GAGVSQTPSNKVTEKGKYVELRCDPISGHTALYWYRQSLGQGPEFLIYFQGTGAADDSGLPNDRFFAVRPEGSVSTLKIQRTERGDSAVYLCASSLGVATDTQYFGPGTRLTVL.

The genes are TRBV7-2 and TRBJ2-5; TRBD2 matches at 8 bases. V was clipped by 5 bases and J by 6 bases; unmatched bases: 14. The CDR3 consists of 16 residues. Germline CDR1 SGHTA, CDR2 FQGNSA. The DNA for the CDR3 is TGTGCCAGCAGCGCATCCGGTCCGGGCGGGGGGAAGACCCAGTACTTC. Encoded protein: CASSASGPGGGKTQYF.

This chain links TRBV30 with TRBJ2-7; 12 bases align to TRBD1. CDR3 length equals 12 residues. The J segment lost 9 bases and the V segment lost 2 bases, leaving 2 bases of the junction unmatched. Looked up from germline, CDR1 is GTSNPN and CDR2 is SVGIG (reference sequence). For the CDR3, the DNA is TGTGCCTGGAGTTGGGGACAGGGGGCGCAGTACTTC. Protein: CAWSWGQGAQYF.

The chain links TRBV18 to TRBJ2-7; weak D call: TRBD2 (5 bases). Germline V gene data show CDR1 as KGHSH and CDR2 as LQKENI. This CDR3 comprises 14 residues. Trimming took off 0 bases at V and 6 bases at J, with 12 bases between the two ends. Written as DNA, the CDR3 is TGTGCCAGCTCACCACCGCTGGCGGGCTCCGAGCAGTACTTC. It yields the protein CASSPPLAGSEQYF.

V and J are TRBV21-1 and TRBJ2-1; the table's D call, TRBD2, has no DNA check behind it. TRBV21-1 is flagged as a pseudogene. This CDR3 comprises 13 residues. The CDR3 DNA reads TGTGCCAGCAGCCAGGGAGGGGCGAGAGAGCAGTTCTTC. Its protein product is CASSQGGAREQFF.

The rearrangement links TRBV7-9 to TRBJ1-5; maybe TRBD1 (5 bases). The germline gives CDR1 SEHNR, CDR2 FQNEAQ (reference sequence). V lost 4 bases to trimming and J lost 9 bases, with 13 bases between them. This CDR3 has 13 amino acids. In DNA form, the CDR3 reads TGTGCCAGCAGCTCGGGGGAGGGGCGGCCCCAGCATTTT. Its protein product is CASSSGEGRPQHF.

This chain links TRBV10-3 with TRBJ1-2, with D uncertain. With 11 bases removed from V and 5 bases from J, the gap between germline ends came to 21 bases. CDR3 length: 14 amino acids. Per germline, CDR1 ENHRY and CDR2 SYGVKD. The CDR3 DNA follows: TGTGCCCCCCGGTGGGAGCCCCCACCGTATGGCTACACCTTC. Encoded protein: CAPRWEPPPYGYTF.

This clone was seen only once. The CDR3 spells CASSLAPGGGTDTQYF. Written as DNA, the CDR3 is TGTGCCAGCAGCTTAGCGCCAGGCGGGGGCACAGATACGCAGTATTTT. The chain carries TRBV7-9 and TRBJ2-3; a possible D gene is TRBD2 (6 bases). The CDR3 totals 16 residues. Germline V gene sequence: CDR1 SEHNR, CDR2 FQNEAQ (reference sequence). The ends were cut back, 0 bases at V and 1 base at J, with 11 bases in the middle. Combining the CDR3 with reference TRBV7-9 and TRBJ2-3 gives the whole variable domain DTGVSQNPRHKITKRGQNVTFRCDPISEHNRLYWYRQTLGQGPEFLTYFQNEAQLEKSRLLSDRFSAERPKGSFSTLEIQRTEQGDSAMYLCASSLAPGGGTDTQYFGPGTRLTVL.

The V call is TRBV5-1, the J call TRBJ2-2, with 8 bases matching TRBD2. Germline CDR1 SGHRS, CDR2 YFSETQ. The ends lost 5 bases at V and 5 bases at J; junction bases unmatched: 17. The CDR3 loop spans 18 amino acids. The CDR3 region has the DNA TGCGCCAGCAGTAACCGAGGACTAGCCCGGGGGGGAACCGGGGAGCTGTTTTTT. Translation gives CASSNRGLARGGTGELFF. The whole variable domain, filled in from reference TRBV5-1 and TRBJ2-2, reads KAGVTQTPRYLIKTRGQQVTLSCSPISGHRSVSWYQQTPGQGLQFLFEYFSETQRNKGNFPGRFSGRQFSNSRSEMNVSTLELGDSALYLCASSNRGLARGGTGELFFGEGSRLTVL.

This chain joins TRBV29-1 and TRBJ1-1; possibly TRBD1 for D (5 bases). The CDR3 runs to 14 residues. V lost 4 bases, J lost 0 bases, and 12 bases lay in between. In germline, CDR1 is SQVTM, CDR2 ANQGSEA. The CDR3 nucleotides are TGCAGCGTTGGATACAGGTTAGTGAACACTGAAGCTTTCTTT. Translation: CSVGYRLVNTEAFF.

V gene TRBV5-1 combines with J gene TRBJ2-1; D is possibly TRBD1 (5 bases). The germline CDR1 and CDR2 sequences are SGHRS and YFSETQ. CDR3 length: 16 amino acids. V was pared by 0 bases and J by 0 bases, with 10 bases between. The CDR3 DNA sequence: TGCGCCAGCAGCTTGGAGGCAGGGCGCTCCTACAATGAGCAGTTCTTC. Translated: CASSLEAGRSYNEQFF.

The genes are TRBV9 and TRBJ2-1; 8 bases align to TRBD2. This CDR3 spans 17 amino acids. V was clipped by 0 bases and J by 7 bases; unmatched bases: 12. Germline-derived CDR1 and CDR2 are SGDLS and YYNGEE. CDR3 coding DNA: TGTGCCAGCAGCGTAGGGTCGGCGGGGGGTTATATAAATGAGCAGTTCTTC. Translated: CASSVGSAGGYINEQFF.

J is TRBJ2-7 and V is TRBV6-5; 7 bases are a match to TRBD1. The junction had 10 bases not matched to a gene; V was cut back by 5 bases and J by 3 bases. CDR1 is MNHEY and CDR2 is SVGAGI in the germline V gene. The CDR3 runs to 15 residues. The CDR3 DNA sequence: TGTGCCAGCAGTCGACAGGGAAGAGCCGGCTACGAGCAGTACTTC. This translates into CASSRQGRAGYEQYF.

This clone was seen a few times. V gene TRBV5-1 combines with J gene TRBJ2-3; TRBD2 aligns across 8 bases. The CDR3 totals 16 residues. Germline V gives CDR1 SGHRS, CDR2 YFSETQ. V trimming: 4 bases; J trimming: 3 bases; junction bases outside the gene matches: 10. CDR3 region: CASSLDGGAGTDTQYF. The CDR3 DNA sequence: TGCGCCAGCAGCCTGGACGGGGGGGCCGGAACAGATACGCAGTATTTT.

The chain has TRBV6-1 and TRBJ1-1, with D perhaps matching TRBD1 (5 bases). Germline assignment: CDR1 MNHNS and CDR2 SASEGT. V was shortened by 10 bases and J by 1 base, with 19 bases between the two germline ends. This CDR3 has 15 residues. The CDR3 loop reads CANGGDWRTNTEAFF. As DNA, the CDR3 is TGTGCCAACGGGGGGGATTGGAGAACGAACACTGAAGCTTTCTTT.

This CDR3 reads CATSHSPAGANYGYTF. CDR3 bases: TGTGCCACCAGCCACTCCCCTGCGGGAGCTAACTATGGCTACACCTTC. This rearrangement joins TRBV15 to TRBJ1-2; D unclear. In germline, CDR1 is LNHNV, CDR2 YYDKDF (reference sequence). Trimming removed 5 bases at V and 0 bases at J, with 16 bases between. The CDR3 is 16 amino acids.

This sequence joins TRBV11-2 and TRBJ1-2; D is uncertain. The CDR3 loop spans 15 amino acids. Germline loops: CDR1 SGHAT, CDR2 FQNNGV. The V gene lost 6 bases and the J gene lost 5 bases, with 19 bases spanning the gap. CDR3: CASRAGGRVGYGYTF. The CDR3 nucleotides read TGTGCCAGCAGGGCCGGCGGGAGGGTTGGTTATGGCTACACCTTC.

CDR3 protein: CASSQEGTGGNTDTQYF. The CDR3 DNA reads as TGCGCCAGCAGCCAAGAAGGCACAGGGGGCAACACAGATACGCAGTATTTT. This chain connects TRBV4-3 to TRBJ2-3; 9 bases are shared with TRBD1. With V trimmed by 0 bases and J by 2 bases, 6 bases remained unmatched. CDR3 size: 17 residues. CDR1 and CDR2 (germline): LGHNA, YSLEER.

This CDR3 is CASTRTGVPGELFF. In DNA form, the CDR3 reads TGTGCCAGCACCCGAACAGGGGTTCCCGGGGAGCTGTTTTTT. The genes are TRBV6-5 and TRBJ2-2; 7 bases fit TRBD1. Germline-derived CDR1 and CDR2 are MNHEY and SVGAGI. This CDR3 comprises 14 residues. The ends lost 7 bases at V and 6 bases at J; junction bases unmatched: 8.

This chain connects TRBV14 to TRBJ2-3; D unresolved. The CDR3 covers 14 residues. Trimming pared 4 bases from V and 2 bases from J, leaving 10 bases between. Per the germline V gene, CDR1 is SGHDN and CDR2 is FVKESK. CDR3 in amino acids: CASSPRWVTDTQYF. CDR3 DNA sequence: TGTGCCAGCAGCCCGCGGTGGGTCACAGATACGCAGTATTTT.

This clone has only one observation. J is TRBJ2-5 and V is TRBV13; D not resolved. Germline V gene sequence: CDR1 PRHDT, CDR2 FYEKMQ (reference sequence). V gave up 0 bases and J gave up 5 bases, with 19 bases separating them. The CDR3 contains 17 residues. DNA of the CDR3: TGTGCCAGCAGCTTAGGTCAGGCCTTCCCTGGGTGGGAGACCCAGTACTTC. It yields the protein CASSLGQAFPGWETQYF.

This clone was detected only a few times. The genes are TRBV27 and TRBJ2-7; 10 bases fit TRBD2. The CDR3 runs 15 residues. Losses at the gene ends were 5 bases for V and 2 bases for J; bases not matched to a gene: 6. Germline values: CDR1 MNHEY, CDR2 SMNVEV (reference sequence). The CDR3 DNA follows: TGTGCCAGCAGTATATTAGCGGGGGGCCCCTACGAGCAGTACTTC. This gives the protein CASSILAGGPYEQYF.

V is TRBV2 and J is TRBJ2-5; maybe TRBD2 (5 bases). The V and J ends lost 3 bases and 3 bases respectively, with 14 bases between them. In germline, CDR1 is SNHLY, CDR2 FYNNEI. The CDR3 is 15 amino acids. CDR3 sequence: CASSDSGPTKETQYF. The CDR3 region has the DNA TGTGCCAGCAGTGATTCAGGACCGACTAAAGAGACCCAGTACTTC.

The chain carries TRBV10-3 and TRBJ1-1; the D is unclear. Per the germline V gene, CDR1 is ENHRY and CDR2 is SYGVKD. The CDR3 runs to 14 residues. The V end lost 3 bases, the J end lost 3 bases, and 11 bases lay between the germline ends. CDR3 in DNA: TGTGCCATCAGTGACCCGCGGGGTCACACTGAAGCTTTCTTT. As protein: CAISDPRGHTEAFF.